Shown below are 7 T cell receptor beta chains from a single sample sequenced in a study of Graves' ophthalmopathy and Graves' hyperthyroidism. Amplification of the TCR beta CDR3 regions used RNA transcripts (as template). The first round was an RT-PCR with HTBI primers, and the second round was a multiplex PCR. Via MiXCR, TCRdb re-called the multiplex PCR reads, giving one row per CDR3 protein. The sample carries around 590,000 distinct CDR3 sequences, about two fifths recorded once. The specimen was peripheral blood or thyroid tissue (not recorded which). The origin of the receptors is an adult man with Graves' hyperthyroidism.

This clonotype was found a few times. V and J are TRBV7-8 and TRBJ1-5; maybe TRBD1 (5 bases). Between the trimmed V and J ends, which lost 5 bases and 3 bases, there was a span of 11 bases. Looked up from germline, CDR1 is SGHVS and CDR2 is FQNEAQ. This CDR3 is built from 14 residues. In DNA form, the CDR3 reads TGTGCCAGCAGCCAAGGGGCAGTCAATCAGCCCCAGCATTTT. Translated: CASSQGAVNQPQHF.

CDR3 loop: CASSLGPRWELFF. DNA for the CDR3: TGTGCCAGCAGTTTAGGGCCCCGATGGGAGCTGTTTTTT. V and J are TRBV12-3 or TRBV12-4 and TRBJ2-2; no firm D call. The CDR3 has 13 residues. Trimming removed 1 base from V and 9 bases from J, with 9 bases in between.

The V gene is TRBV24-1, the J gene TRBJ2-5; TRBD1 matches at 12 bases. V shed 2 bases, J shed 5 bases, and the junction held 17 bases outside the gene matches. CDR3 length equals 20 residues. CDR1 KGHDR and CDR2 SFDVKD come from the germline V gene. CDR3 sequence: CATSDSGQGAGLAGAETQYF. The CDR3 DNA is TGTGCCACCAGTGATTCGGGACAGGGGGCTGGCCTAGCGGGAGCGGAGACCCAGTACTTC.

Worth noting for this clonotype: At one end, the junction sequence differs from germline, possibly due to a read error. The chain carries TRBV20-1 and TRBJ2-5, with 10 bases lining up with TRBD2. The CDR3 contains 10 residues. Germline V gene data show CDR1 as DFQATT and CDR2 as SNEGSKA (reference sequence). CDR3 in amino acids: CSARSGTSDF. Written as DNA, the CDR3 is TGCAGTGCTAGATCCGGGACTAGCGACTTC.

This chain connects TRBV2 to TRBJ1-2; maybe TRBD1 (6 bases). With 8 bases removed from V and 4 bases from J, the gap between germline ends came to 11 bases. The CDR3 runs to 12 residues. The germline V gene encodes CDR1 SNHLY and CDR2 FYNNEI. DNA for the CDR3: TGTGCCAGCCCAGGGGTTTCCTATGGCTACACCTTC. It codes for CASPGVSYGYTF. Based on the CDR3 plus reference TRBV2 and TRBJ1-2, the full variable domain is EPEVTQTPSHQVTQMGQEVILRCVPISNHLYFYWYRQILGQKVEFLVSFYNNEISEKSEIFDDQFSVERPDGSNFTLKIRSTKLEDSAMYFCASPGVSYGYTFGSGTRLTVV.

This clonotype was observed many times. V usage is TRBV10-3 and J usage is TRBJ1-2; 8 positions match TRBD1. The CDR3 extends over 15 amino acids. The V gene end was trimmed by 3 bases and the J gene end by 7 bases; junction bases not matched to a gene: 10. From germline, CDR1 is ENHRY and CDR2 SYGVKD. CDR3 protein: CAISDRGRVRGGYTF. The CDR3 bases are TGTGCCATCAGTGACAGGGGGCGAGTTCGAGGTGGCTACACCTTC.

This clonotype was seen repeatedly, ten times or more. The chain couples TRBV5-1 to TRBJ2-7; a weak D match, TRBD1 (5 bases). V gave up 4 bases and J gave up 6 bases, with 14 bases separating them. The germline V gene encodes CDR1 SGHRS and CDR2 YFSETQ. This CDR3 has 13 amino acids. The CDR3 DNA is TGCGCCAGCAGCGCGGATTCAGGGCGCGAGCAGTACTTC. Protein product: CASSADSGREQYF.